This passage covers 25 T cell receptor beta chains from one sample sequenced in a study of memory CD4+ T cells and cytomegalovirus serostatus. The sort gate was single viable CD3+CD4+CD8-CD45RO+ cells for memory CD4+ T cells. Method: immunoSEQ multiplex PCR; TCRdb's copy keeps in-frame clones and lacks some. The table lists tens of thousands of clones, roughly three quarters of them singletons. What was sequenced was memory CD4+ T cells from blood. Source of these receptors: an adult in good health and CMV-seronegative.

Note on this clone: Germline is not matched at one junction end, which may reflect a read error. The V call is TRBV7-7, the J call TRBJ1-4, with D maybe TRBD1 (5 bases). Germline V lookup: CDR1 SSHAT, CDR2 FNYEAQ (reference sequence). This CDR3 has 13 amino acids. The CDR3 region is CASSLRRGEKLFF. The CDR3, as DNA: TGTGCTAGCAGCTTAAGGAGGGGAGAAAAACTGTTTTTT.

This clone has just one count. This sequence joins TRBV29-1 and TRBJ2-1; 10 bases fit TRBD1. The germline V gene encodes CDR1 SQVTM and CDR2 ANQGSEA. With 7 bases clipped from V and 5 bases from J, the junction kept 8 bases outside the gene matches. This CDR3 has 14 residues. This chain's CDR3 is CSDRQGALDNEQFF. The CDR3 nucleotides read TGCAGCGATAGACAGGGGGCGCTTGACAATGAGCAGTTCTTC.

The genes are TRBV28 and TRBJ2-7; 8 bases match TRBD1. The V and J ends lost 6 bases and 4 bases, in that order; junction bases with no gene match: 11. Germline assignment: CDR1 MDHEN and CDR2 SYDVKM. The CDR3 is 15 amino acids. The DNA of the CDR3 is TGTGCCAGCAGCCCATCGGACAGGGAGCTGTACGAGCAGTACTTC. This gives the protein CASSPSDRELYEQYF.

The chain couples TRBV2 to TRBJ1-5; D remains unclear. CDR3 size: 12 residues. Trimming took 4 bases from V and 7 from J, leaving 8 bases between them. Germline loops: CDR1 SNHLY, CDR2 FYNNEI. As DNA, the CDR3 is TGTGCCAGCAGTGCCCCGTGGCAGCCCCAGCATTTT. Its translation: CASSAPWQPQHF.

CDR3 DNA: TGTGCCAGCAGATACAGGGGAAACTATGGCTACACCTTC. Translated: CASRYRGNYGYTF. The chain carries TRBV6-6 and TRBJ1-2, with 7 positions matching TRBD1. With V trimmed by 6 bases and J by 2 bases, 3 bases remained unmatched. The CDR3 runs to 13 residues. The germline V gene encodes CDR1 MNHNY and CDR2 SVGAGI (reference sequence).

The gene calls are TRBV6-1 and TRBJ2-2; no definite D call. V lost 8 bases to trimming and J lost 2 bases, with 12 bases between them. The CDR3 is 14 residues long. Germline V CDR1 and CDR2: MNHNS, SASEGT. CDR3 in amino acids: CASHMAANTGELFF. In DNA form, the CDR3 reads TGTGCCAGCCACATGGCGGCTAACACCGGGGAGCTGTTTTTT.

The CDR3 is CASSPQGPGTGELFF. CDR3 DNA sequence: TGCGCCAGCAGCCCACAGGGTCCGGGCACCGGGGAGCTGTTTTTT. This chain connects TRBV5-1 to TRBJ2-2; D might be TRBD1 (6 bases). V shed 4 bases and J shed 4 bases, with 14 bases lying between them. The CDR3 is 15 residues long. CDR1 and CDR2 from the germline V gene are SGHRS and YFSETQ.

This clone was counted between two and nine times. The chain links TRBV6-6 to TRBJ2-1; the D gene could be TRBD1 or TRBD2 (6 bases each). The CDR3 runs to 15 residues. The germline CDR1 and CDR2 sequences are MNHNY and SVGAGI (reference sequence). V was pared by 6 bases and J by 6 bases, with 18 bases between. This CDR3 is CASRPTDGGGNEQFF. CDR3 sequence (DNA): TGTGCCAGCAGGCCGACTGATGGAGGGGGCAATGAGCAGTTCTTC.

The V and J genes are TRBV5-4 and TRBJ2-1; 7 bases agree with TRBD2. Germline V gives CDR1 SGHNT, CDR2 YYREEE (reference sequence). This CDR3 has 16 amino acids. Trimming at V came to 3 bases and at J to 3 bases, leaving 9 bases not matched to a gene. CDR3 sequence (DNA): TGTGCCAGCAGCTCCCCTACCGGGAGGCACTACAATGAGCAGTTCTTC. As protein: CASSSPTGRHYNEQFF.

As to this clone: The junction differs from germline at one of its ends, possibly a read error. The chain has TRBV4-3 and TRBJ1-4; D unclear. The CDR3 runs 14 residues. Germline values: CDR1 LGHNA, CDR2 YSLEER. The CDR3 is CASSQDISKEKLFF. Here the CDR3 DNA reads TGCGCCAGCAGCCAAGACATCTCTAAGGAAAAACTGTTTTTT.

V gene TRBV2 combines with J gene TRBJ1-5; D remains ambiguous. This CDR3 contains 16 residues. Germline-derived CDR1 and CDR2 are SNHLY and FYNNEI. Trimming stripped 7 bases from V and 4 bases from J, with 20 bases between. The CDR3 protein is CASKAGTFRLNQPQHF. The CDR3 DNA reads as TGTGCCAGCAAGGCAGGCACCTTCCGCCTAAATCAGCCCCAGCATTTT.

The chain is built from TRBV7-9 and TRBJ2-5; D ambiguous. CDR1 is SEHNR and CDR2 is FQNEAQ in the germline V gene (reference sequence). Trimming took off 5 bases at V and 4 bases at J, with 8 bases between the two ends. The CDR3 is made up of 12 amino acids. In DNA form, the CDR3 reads TGTGCCAGCAGCCCCCGCGGAGAGACCCAGTACTTC. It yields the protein CASSPRGETQYF.

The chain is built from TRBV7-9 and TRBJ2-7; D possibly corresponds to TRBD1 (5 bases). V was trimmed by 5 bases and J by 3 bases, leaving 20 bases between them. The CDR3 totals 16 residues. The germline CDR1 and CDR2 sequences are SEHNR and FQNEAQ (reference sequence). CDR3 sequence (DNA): TGTGCCAGCAGCCCCCCCTTTAGGGTAGGGGTCTACGAGCAGTACTTC. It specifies CASSPPFRVGVYEQYF. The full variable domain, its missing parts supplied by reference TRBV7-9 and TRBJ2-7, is DTGVSQNPRHKITKRGQNVTFRCDPISEHNRLYWYRQTLGQGPEFLTYFQNEAQLEKSRLLSDRFSAERPKGSFSTLEIQRTEQGDSAMYLCASSPPFRVGVYEQYFGPGTRLTVT.

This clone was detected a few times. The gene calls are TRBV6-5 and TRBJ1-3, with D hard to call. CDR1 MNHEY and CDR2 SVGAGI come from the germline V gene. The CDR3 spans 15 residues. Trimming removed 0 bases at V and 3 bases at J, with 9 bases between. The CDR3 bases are TGTGCCAGCAGTTACTCGTACGGGGTTGGAAACACCATATATTTT. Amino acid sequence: CASSYSYGVGNTIYF.

The CDR3 DNA follows: TGTGCCAGCAGCTTAGAAGGCAGGGGGCGGGGCGAGCAGTACTTC. As protein: CASSLEGRGRGEQYF. V and J are TRBV11-2 and TRBJ2-7, with 8 bases fitting TRBD1. The CDR3 runs to 15 residues. V was pared by 0 bases and J by 6 bases, with 7 bases of the junction left unmatched. CDR1 is SGHAT, CDR2 FQNNGV, per germline.

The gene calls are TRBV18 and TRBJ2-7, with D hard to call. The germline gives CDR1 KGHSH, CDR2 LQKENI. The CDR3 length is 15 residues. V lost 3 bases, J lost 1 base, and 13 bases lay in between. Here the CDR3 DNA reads TGTGCCAGCTCACCGATAGGTGACTCGTCCTACGAGCAGTACTTC. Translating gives CASSPIGDSSYEQYF.

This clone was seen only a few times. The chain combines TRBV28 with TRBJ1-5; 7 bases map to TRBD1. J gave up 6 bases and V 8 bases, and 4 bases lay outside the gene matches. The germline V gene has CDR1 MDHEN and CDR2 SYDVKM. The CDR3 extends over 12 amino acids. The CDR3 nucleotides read TGTGCCAGCGACAGGGCGGGTCAGCCCCAGCATTTT. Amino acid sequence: CASDRAGQPQHF.

CDR3: CASSPRTGGYGYTF. CDR3 sequence (DNA): TGTGCCAGCAGCCCCCGGACAGGGGGCTATGGCTACACCTTC. V and J are TRBV6-1 and TRBJ1-2; 10 bases line up with TRBD1. Germline CDR1 reads MNHNS; CDR2 reads SASEGT. This CDR3 has 14 residues. After removal of 6 bases from V and 4 bases from J, the junction contained 5 bases not matched to a gene.

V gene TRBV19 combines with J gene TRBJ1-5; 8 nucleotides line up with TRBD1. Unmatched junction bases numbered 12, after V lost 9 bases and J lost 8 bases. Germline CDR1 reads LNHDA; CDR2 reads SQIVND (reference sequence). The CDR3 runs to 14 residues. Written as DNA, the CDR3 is TGTGCCAGCCCGGGACAGGCATCGGTGGAGCCCCAGCATTTT. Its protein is CASPGQASVEPQHF.

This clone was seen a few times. The CDR3 sequence: CASSSTGNTEAFF. DNA of the CDR3: TGTGCCAGCAGCTCGACAGGGAACACTGAAGCTTTCTTT. The chain is built from TRBV28 and TRBJ1-1; weak D call: TRBD1 (6 bases). Trimming cost V 6 bases and J 1 base, with 9 bases left between them. CDR3 size: 13 residues. Germline V gene data show CDR1 as MDHEN and CDR2 as SYDVKM.

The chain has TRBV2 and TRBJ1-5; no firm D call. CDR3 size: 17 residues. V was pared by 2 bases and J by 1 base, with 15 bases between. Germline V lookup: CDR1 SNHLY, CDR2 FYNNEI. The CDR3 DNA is TGTGCCAGCAGTGAAAATAGGGCGGTGGGCAGCAATCAGCCCCAGCATTTT. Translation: CASSENRAVGSNQPQHF.

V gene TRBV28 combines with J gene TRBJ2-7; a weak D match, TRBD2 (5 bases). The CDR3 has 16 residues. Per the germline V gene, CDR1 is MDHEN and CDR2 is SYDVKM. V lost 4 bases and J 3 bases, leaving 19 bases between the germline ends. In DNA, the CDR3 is TGTGCCAGCAGTTCCCCCGCTAGCAGTAGGTACTACGAGCAGTACTTC. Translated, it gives CASSSPASSRYYEQYF.

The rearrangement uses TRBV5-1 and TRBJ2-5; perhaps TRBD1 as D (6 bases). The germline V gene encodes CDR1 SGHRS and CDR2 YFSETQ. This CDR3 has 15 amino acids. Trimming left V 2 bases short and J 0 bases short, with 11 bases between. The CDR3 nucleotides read TGCGCCAGCAGCTTACAGGGCCCGTACCAAGAGACCCAGTACTTC. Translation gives CASSLQGPYQETQYF.

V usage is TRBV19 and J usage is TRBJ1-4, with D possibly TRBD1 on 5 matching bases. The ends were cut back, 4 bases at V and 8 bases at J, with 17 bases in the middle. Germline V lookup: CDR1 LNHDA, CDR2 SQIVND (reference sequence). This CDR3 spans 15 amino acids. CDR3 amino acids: CASSKWAGQGEKLFF. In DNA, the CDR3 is TGTGCCAGTAGTAAGTGGGCAGGGCAGGGCGAAAAACTGTTTTTT. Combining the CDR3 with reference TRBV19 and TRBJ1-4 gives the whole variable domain DGGITQSPKYLFRKEGQNVTLSCEQNLNHDAMYWYRQDPGQGLRLIYYSQIVNDFQKGDIAEGYSVSREKKESFPLTVTSAQKNPTAFYLCASSKWAGQGEKLFFGSGTQLSVL.

The CDR3 region has the DNA TGTGCCAGCTCACCACCGGTGACCACAGATACGCAGTATTTT. Protein: CASSPPVTTDTQYF. The V gene is TRBV18, the J gene TRBJ2-3; D remains unclear. Germline V gives CDR1 KGHSH, CDR2 LQKENI. The V end was cut by 0 bases, the J end by 2 bases, with 6 bases between. The CDR3 spans 14 residues.